Below, 16 T cell receptor beta chains from the same sample are listed, as sequenced in a study of radiation and T cells in renal cell carcinoma. Assay used: immunoSEQ multiplex PCR; TCRdb lists only in-frame clones, some missing. Of about 120,000 clones detected, around 82% appear once; the ten largest clones hold 5% to 6.5%. The sample's time point: blood 2 weeks post-SBRT. Treatment in this sample: 15 Gy SBRT to primary tumor, nephrectomy 4 weeks later. The sample here was blood, taken from a patient whose treatment included radiotherapy and nephrectomy. Receptors originate from a man between 50 and 59 years old with renal cell carcinoma.

This clone occurred once. This rearrangement joins TRBV7-2 to TRBJ2-3; 8 nucleotides match TRBD1. Germline CDR1 and CDR2: SGHTA and FQGNSA. This CDR3 is built from 19 residues. The trim removed 4 bases at V and 5 bases at J, leaving 20 bases unmatched. CDR3 sequence: CASSSRRQGWGGREDTQYF. The CDR3 DNA follows: TGTGCCAGCAGCTCGAGGCGACAGGGGTGGGGCGGGCGCGAAGATACGCAGTATTTT.

This rearrangement joins TRBV9 to TRBJ2-6; perhaps TRBD1 as D (5 bases). V lost 4 bases, J lost 5 bases, and 13 bases lay in between. This CDR3 has 15 residues. Germline V gene lookup returns CDR1 SGDLS and CDR2 YYNGEE. The CDR3 DNA reads as TGTGCCAGCAGCCAGGGATTCGGCAGGGCCAACGTCCTGACTTTC. It encodes CASSQGFGRANVLTF.

The chain carries TRBV19 and TRBJ2-7; 11 bases are a match to TRBD1. Germline-derived CDR1 and CDR2 are LNHDA and SQIVND (reference sequence). With V trimmed by 4 bases and J by 4 bases, 3 bases remained unmatched. The CDR3 extends over 14 amino acids. As DNA, the CDR3 is TGTGCCAGTAGTACCGGGACAGGGGGTTACGAGCAGTACTTC. Its protein is CASSTGTGGYEQYF.

This chain links TRBV7-9 with TRBJ2-1; 7 bases align to TRBD1. The CDR3 has 14 residues. CDR1 is SEHNR, CDR2 FQNEAQ, per germline (reference sequence). V lost 4 bases, J lost 1 base, and 1 base stayed unmatched. This chain's CDR3 is CASSSTGSYNEQFF. As DNA, the CDR3 is TGTGCCAGCAGCTCGACAGGGTCCTACAATGAGCAGTTCTTC.

The J gene is TRBJ2-2, the V gene TRBV5-1; D is uncertain. The CDR3 length is 15 residues. In germline, CDR1 is SGHRS, CDR2 YFSETQ. Trimming pared 0 bases from V and 2 bases from J, leaving 8 bases between. The CDR3 loop reads CASSLGPANTGELFF. CDR3 DNA: TGCGCCAGCAGCTTGGGGCCTGCTAACACCGGGGAGCTGTTTTTT.

This clone was counted a single time. The gene calls are TRBV30 and TRBJ2-3; D unclear. Germline CDR1 GTSNPN, CDR2 SVGIG (reference sequence). CDR3 length: 15 amino acids. Trimming removed 0 bases from V and 3 bases from J, with 13 bases in between. Written as DNA, the CDR3 is TGTGCCTGGAGTGTTCTCCCTTATGCAACAGATACGCAGTATTTT. Its translation is CAWSVLPYATDTQYF.

This clone was detected once. The chain links TRBV5-1 to TRBJ1-3; D is perhaps TRBD1 (5 bases). The length of the CDR3 is 16 residues. V was clipped by 0 bases and J by 4 bases, with 14 bases between them. Germline CDR1 SGHRS, CDR2 YFSETQ. The CDR3 sequence: CASSLAGLGDGNTIYF. CDR3 bases: TGCGCCAGCAGCTTGGCAGGGTTAGGGGACGGAAACACCATATATTTT. The entire variable domain, with the rest obtained from reference TRBV5-1 and TRBJ1-3, is as follows: KAGVTQTPRYLIKTRGQQVTLSCSPISGHRSVSWYQQTPGQGLQFLFEYFSETQRNKGNFPGRFSGRQFSNSRSEMNVSTLELGDSALYLCASSLAGLGDGNTIYFGEGSWLTVV.

The rearrangement uses TRBV2 and TRBJ1-1; a weak D match, TRBD1 (5 bases). Germline lookup yields CDR1 SNHLY and CDR2 FYNNEI. V lost 1 base to trimming and J lost 6 bases, with 9 bases between them. The CDR3 runs to 13 residues. Here the CDR3 reads CASSEGGRAEAFF. In nucleotides, the CDR3 is TGTGCCAGCAGTGAAGGGGGCCGCGCTGAAGCTTTCTTT.

This chain uses TRBV4-2 with TRBJ2-5; 8 bases align to TRBD2. Germline assignment: CDR1 LGHNA and CDR2 YNFKEQ. J gave up 2 bases and V 0 bases, and 5 bases lay outside the gene matches. The CDR3 totals 16 residues. The DNA of the CDR3 is TGTGCCAGCAGCCAAGAACCGCTAGCGGGTCAAGAGACCCAGTACTTC. This encodes CASSQEPLAGQETQYF.

The chain joins TRBV6-5 to TRBJ2-1; 7 bases are a match to TRBD2. The ends lost 0 bases at V and 9 bases at J; junction bases unmatched: 5. This CDR3 contains 14 residues. The germline CDR1 and CDR2 sequences are MNHEY and SVGAGI. As DNA, the CDR3 is TGTGCCAGCAGTTACTCTGAGCGGGGTGGTGAGCAGTTCTTC. Encoded protein: CASSYSERGGEQFF.

This clone was observed a single time. The V and J genes are TRBV7-2 and TRBJ1-3, with no clear D. V lost 0 bases to trimming and J lost 4 bases, with 7 bases between them. CDR1 SGHTA and CDR2 FQGNSA come from the germline V gene. This CDR3 has 14 residues. The CDR3 DNA follows: TGTGCCAGCAGCTTAGCGGGCCGAGGAAACACCATATATTTT. Protein sequence: CASSLAGRGNTIYF.

The chain couples TRBV6-1 to TRBJ1-1; D is undetermined. Germline loops: CDR1 MNHNS, CDR2 SASEGT. V gave up 6 bases and J gave up 2 bases, with 16 bases separating them. This CDR3 comprises 15 residues. CDR3 protein: CASRAGWVANTEAFF. CDR3 DNA: TGTGCCAGCAGAGCCGGTTGGGTGGCAAACACTGAAGCTTTCTTT.

The genes are TRBV14 and TRBJ1-1, with TRBD1 as a possible D gene (5 bases). Per germline, CDR1 SGHDN and CDR2 FVKESK. V lost 0 bases and J 5 bases, leaving 10 bases between the germline ends. This CDR3 is 14 amino acids long. CDR3 DNA: TGTGCCAGCAGCCAAGACAGGGTAAGAACTGAAGCTTTCTTT. It encodes CASSQDRVRTEAFF.

This chain uses TRBV9 with TRBJ1-6; 8 nucleotides agree with TRBD1. The CDR3 is 15 residues long. CDR1 and CDR2 from the germline V gene are SGDLS and YYNGEE. With 4 bases clipped from V and 6 bases from J, the junction kept 6 bases outside the gene matches. This CDR3 is CASSPGQGGNSPLHF. CDR3 sequence (DNA): TGTGCCAGCAGCCCTGGACAGGGTGGTAATTCACCCCTCCACTTT.

This clone was seen once. The CDR3 reads CASSVDNNYGYTF. In DNA form, the CDR3 reads TGTGCCAGCAGCGTCGACAATAACTATGGCTACACCTTC. The chain has TRBV9 and TRBJ1-2; D is uncertain. CDR3 length: 13 amino acids. The V gene's germline CDR1 is SGDLS and CDR2 YYNGEE. V lost 2 bases to trimming and J lost 1 base, with 6 bases between them. Drawing the rest from reference TRBV9 and TRBJ1-2, the complete variable domain is DSGVTQTPKHLITATGQRVTLRCSPRSGDLSVYWYQQSLDQGLQFLIQYYNGEERAKGNILERFSAQQFPDLHSELNLSSLELGDSALYFCASSVDNNYGYTFGSGTRLTVV.

This sequence joins TRBV7-8 and TRBJ2-5; no definite D call. Per the germline V gene, CDR1 is SGHVS and CDR2 is FQNEAQ. The V end lost 2 bases, the J end lost 5 bases, and 9 bases lay between the germline ends. The CDR3 has 13 residues. The CDR3 region is CASSLTARETQYF. In DNA form, the CDR3 reads TGTGCCAGCAGCTTAACGGCACGGGAGACCCAGTACTTC.